This T cell receptor (beta chain) was recovered during a study of T cell repertoires in cytomegalovirus infection (dated by TCRdb to about 2019). Regarding the complete study: Because public TCR beta signatures pointed to carriage of CMV infection together with the matching HLA type, the HLA type of each donor mattered for the analysis.

Sequences SGHVS (CDR1) and FNYEAQ (CDR2) are obtained from the germline V gene. The V and J ends are trimmed by 2 bases and 2 bases, leaving 20 bases between them. The cysteine opens and the phenylalanine closes a CDR3 of 18 amino acids. Only the CDR3 portion is preserved as DNA: 54 bases, with reading frame beginning at the first base. Overall results and qualifications from the work: The ex vivo response was dominated by HLA-C-restricted CMV-specific TCR beta clonotypes, which also provided the single most frequent clonotype in two of eight donors. In both this cohort and an independent cohort of more than 350 donors, the cumulative frequency of public TCR beta family members distinguished carriers of CMV infection plus the relevant HLA type.

Instrument on record: Illumina HiSeq 1500. Using fastp trimming at Q25 and MiXCR clonotype assembly, TCRdb reanalyzed the public sequencing data and kept in-frame beta chains. Here each entry gathers all rows of one CDR3 protein and keeps the most common genes and DNA. The sample data list around 300,000 distinct CDR3 sequences, and more than 9% of these were observed just once. About 4.5% of the sample lies in the top ten. This clonotype was counted only a few times. Its specific antigen is unknown. The input lacks base qualities; no much larger clone sits a single base away. Sequencing input: PBMCs. The chain is made from TRBV7-6 and TRBJ2-3; tentative D gene TRBD2, with 6 bases matching. The sequence was collected from a human donor in good health (CMV status not recorded). Some clones in this sample may be carry-over from other donors' samples. The bases read TGTGCCAGCAGCTTAAAACCTCTGACGGGGGTCTACACAGATACGCAGTATTTT. This yields the protein CASSLKPLTGVYTDTQYF.